These 25 T cell receptor beta chains came from one sample sequenced in a study of cytomegalovirus exposure and HLA in healthy donors. 13 Jbeta primers and 60 Vbeta primers were used for the PCR. Libraries were prepared by immunoSEQ multiplex PCR; TCRdb keeps only in-frame clonotypes and omits some of them. The table shows about 110,000 clones, with 65% to 85% occurring only once. The sequencing sample was made of PBMCs. These receptors all stem from a male donor in good health and CMV-seropositive.

The chain carries TRBV4-3 and TRBJ1-1, with D possibly matching TRBD1 (6 bases). The ends were cut back, 0 bases at V and 5 bases at J, with 13 bases in the middle. CDR1 is LGHNA, CDR2 YSLEER, per germline. This CDR3 has 15 residues. CDR3 residues: CASSQERWGTTEAFF. For the CDR3, the DNA is TGCGCCAGCAGCCAAGAGCGCTGGGGGACAACTGAAGCTTTCTTT.

In this sample, this clone turned up a few times. The chain links TRBV15 to TRBJ2-2; 9 bases fit TRBD1. The CDR3 sequence is 16 residues long. Trimming took 4 bases from V and 2 from J; bases not matched to a gene: 5. The germline V gene encodes CDR1 LNHNV and CDR2 YYDKDF (reference sequence). Here the CDR3 DNA reads TGTGCCACCAGCACTTGGACAGGGGATAACACCGGGGAGCTGTTTTTT. Its protein product is CATSTWTGDNTGELFF.

J is TRBJ2-7 and V is TRBV7-8; TRBD2 might be the D (6 bases). The CDR3 length is 14 residues. The V end lost 5 bases, the J end lost 0 bases, and 11 bases lay between the germline ends. Germline-derived CDR1 and CDR2 are SGHVS and FQNEAQ. The CDR3 nucleotides read TGTGCCAGCAGCGTGGGCGGGGTCTCCTACGAGCAGTACTTC. Its translation is CASSVGGVSYEQYF.

The V call is TRBV5-4, the J call TRBJ1-2; 10 bases agree with TRBD1. Germline V lookup: CDR1 SGHNT, CDR2 YYREEE (reference sequence). This CDR3 is 16 amino acids long. Trimming removed 4 bases from V and 8 bases from J; junction bases left unmatched: 14. CDR3 DNA sequence: TGTGCCAGCAGCGCACCGACAGGGGGCGATCAAGAAGGCTACACCTTC. Translated, it gives CASSAPTGGDQEGYTF. Based on the CDR3 plus reference TRBV5-4 and TRBJ1-2, the full variable domain is ETGVTQSPTHLIKTRGQQVTLRCSSQSGHNTVSWYQQALGQGPQFIFQYYREEENGRGNFPPRFSGLQFPNYSSELNVNALELDDSALYLCASSAPTGGDQEGYTFGSGTRLTVV.

This clone was detected once. The V gene is TRBV7-2, the J gene TRBJ2-7; D ambiguous. Between the trimmed V and J ends, which lost 6 bases and 2 bases, there was a span of 11 bases. CDR3 size: 13 residues. Germline V gene sequence: CDR1 SGHTA, CDR2 FQGNSA. The CDR3 sequence: CASSPPAAYEQYF. CDR3 sequence (DNA): TGTGCCAGCAGTCCCCCCGCGGCCTACGAGCAGTACTTC.

The CDR3 bases are TGCGCCAGCAGCCAAGAGACCTCGAGGGCGGACGAGCAGTACTTC. This sequence encodes CASSQETSRADEQYF. This sequence joins TRBV4-3 and TRBJ2-7; the D gene is possibly TRBD2 (5 bases). Germline-derived CDR1 and CDR2 are LGHNA and YSLEER. V lost 0 bases and J lost 5, with 14 bases in between. The CDR3 contains 15 residues.

The gene calls are TRBV5-1 and TRBJ1-1; 11 nucleotides align to TRBD1. There are 14 residues in the CDR3. J lost 5 bases, V lost 6 bases, and 6 bases had no gene match. Germline V gene sequence: CDR1 SGHRS, CDR2 YFSETQ. The CDR3 reads CASTSDRGHTEAFF. The CDR3 DNA follows: TGCGCCAGCACCTCGGACAGGGGGCATACTGAAGCTTTCTTT.

This clone came up a few times. V gene TRBV28 combines with J gene TRBJ1-1; possibly TRBD1 for D (6 bases). Trimming stripped 5 bases from V and 2 bases from J, with 15 bases between. Per the germline V gene, CDR1 is MDHEN and CDR2 is SYDVKM. There are 15 residues in the CDR3. The CDR3 reads CASSTAGVLNTEAFF. The CDR3 DNA follows: TGTGCCAGCAGTACGGCAGGGGTGCTAAACACTGAAGCTTTCTTT.

This clone was detected only a few times. The rearrangement uses TRBV4-1 and TRBJ2-7, with 10 bases identical to TRBD2. The CDR3 spans 16 residues. Germline V gives CDR1 MGHRA, CDR2 YSYEKL. The J segment lost 3 bases and the V segment lost 0 bases, leaving 5 bases of the junction unmatched. The DNA of the CDR3 is TGCGCCAGCAGCCAAGATCTTGCTAGCGGGAGCTACGAGCAGTACTTC. Protein product: CASSQDLASGSYEQYF.

V usage is TRBV30 and J usage is TRBJ2-7; 8 nucleotides agree with TRBD1. This CDR3 region has 12 residues. Germline V gene sequence: CDR1 GTSNPN, CDR2 SVGIG (reference sequence). The V and J ends lost 4 bases and 3 bases, in that order; junction bases with no gene match: 2. The CDR3 reads CAWKTGVYEQYF. The DNA for the CDR3 is TGTGCCTGGAAGACAGGGGTCTACGAGCAGTACTTC.

Comments on this clone: This same CDR3 is encoded by further DNA sequences in the sample. The V call is TRBV7-2, the J call TRBJ2-3; TRBD2 agrees at 9 bases. The CDR3 covers 14 residues. Germline assignment: CDR1 SGHTA and CDR2 FQGNSA. The ends lost 5 bases at V and 3 bases at J; junction bases unmatched: 3. This chain's CDR3 is CASSAGGLTDTQYF. CDR3 in DNA: TGTGCCAGCAGCGCGGGGGGGTTGACAGATACGCAGTATTTT.

Points on this clone: Additional DNA sequences in this sample encode the identical CDR3. This rearrangement joins TRBV6-5 to TRBJ2-3, with 10 nucleotides matching TRBD2. Germline assignment: CDR1 MNHEY and CDR2 SVGAGI. The V segment lost 2 bases and the J segment 2 bases; nucleotides outside the gene matches: 1. The length of the CDR3 is 15 residues. CDR3 bases: TGTGCCAGCAGTTACGGGACTAGCGACACAGATACGCAGTATTTT. Translating gives CASSYGTSDTDTQYF.

The rearrangement links TRBV7-3 to TRBJ2-3, with 10 nucleotides matching TRBD2. This CDR3 comprises 15 residues. CDR1 is SGHTA and CDR2 is FQGTGA in the germline V gene. J was trimmed by 0 bases and V by 3 bases; bases with no gene match: 0. Here the CDR3 DNA reads TGTGCCAGCAGCTTTAGCGGGGGGAGCACAGATACGCAGTATTTT. Its protein is CASSFSGGSTDTQYF.

CDR3 in DNA: TGTGCCATCAGTGAGTCGGGAGGGGGGAAAAACACCGGGGAGCTGTTTTTT. It encodes CAISESGGGKNTGELFF. The rearrangement uses TRBV10-3 and TRBJ2-2, with D perhaps TRBD2 (7 bases). Germline lookup yields CDR1 ENHRY and CDR2 SYGVKD. The V end lost 0 bases, the J end lost 2 bases, and 13 bases lay between the germline ends. There are 17 residues in the CDR3.

The gene calls are TRBV6-5 and TRBJ1-1, with D perhaps TRBD1 (6 bases). This CDR3 region has 14 residues. The ends were cut back, 5 bases at V and 1 base at J, with 11 bases in the middle. CDR1 and CDR2 from the germline V gene are MNHEY and SVGAGI. CDR3 in amino acids: CASSEGQKNTEAFF. As DNA, the CDR3 is TGTGCCAGCAGTGAAGGACAGAAGAACACTGAAGCTTTCTTT.

The rearrangement uses TRBV10-3 and TRBJ1-1; 7 bases align to TRBD1. Germline V lookup: CDR1 ENHRY, CDR2 SYGVKD. The CDR3 length is 14 residues. The trim removed 6 bases at V and 6 bases at J, leaving 10 bases unmatched. The CDR3 sequence: CAIRSRGEVAEAFF. CDR3 nucleotide sequence: TGTGCCATCAGAAGCAGGGGGGAGGTGGCTGAAGCTTTCTTT.

The chain links TRBV18 to TRBJ2-2; TRBD1 might be the D (6 bases). Germline-derived CDR1 and CDR2 are KGHSH and LQKENI. This CDR3 contains 15 residues. Trimming took 3 bases from V and 5 from J, leaving 13 bases between them. In nucleotides, the CDR3 is TGTGCCAGCTCACCTCCTAGGACAGTAACCGGGGAGCTGTTTTTT. This encodes CASSPPRTVTGELFF. Filled out from reference TRBV18 and TRBJ2-2, the complete variable domain reads NAGVMQNPRHLVRRRGQEARLRCSPMKGHSHVYWYRQLPEEGLKFMVYLQKENIIDESGMPKERFSAEFPKEGPSILRIQQVVRGDSAAYFCASSPPRTVTGELFFGEGSRLTVL.

The V and J genes are TRBV28 and TRBJ1-5; 8 nucleotides align to TRBD1. The CDR3 is made up of 17 amino acids. V was pared by 1 base and J by 4 bases, with 9 bases of the junction left unmatched. From germline, CDR1 is MDHEN and CDR2 SYDVKM. The DNA for the CDR3 is TGTGCCAGCAGTTTATCGGGGTTGACAGGGGATAATCAGCCCCAGCATTTT. This translates into CASSLSGLTGDNQPQHF.

There are a few counts of this clone. The CDR3 sequence is CASSMRWGGNTEAFF. CDR3 coding DNA: TGTGCCAGTAGTATGAGGTGGGGAGGGAACACTGAAGCTTTCTTT. This chain uses TRBV19 with TRBJ1-1; D not resolved. V gave up 3 bases and J gave up 1 base, with 12 bases separating them. The CDR3 covers 15 residues. Germline CDR1 reads LNHDA; CDR2 reads SQIVND (reference sequence). Full variable domain (rest looked up from reference TRBV19 and TRBJ1-1): DGGITQSPKYLFRKEGQNVTLSCEQNLNHDAMYWYRQDPGQGLRLIYYSQIVNDFQKGDIAEGYSVSREKKESFPLTVTSAQKNPTAFYLCASSMRWGGNTEAFFGQGTRLTVV.

This sequence joins TRBV7-2 and TRBJ2-2; 8 bases line up with TRBD2. The CDR3 runs 16 residues. V gave up 4 bases and J gave up 0 bases; unmatched junction bases: 4. Looked up from germline, CDR1 is SGHTA and CDR2 is FQGNSA. The DNA of the CDR3 is TGTGCCAGCAGCTCCACTAGCGGAGCGAACACCGGGGAGCTGTTTTTT. Translating it yields CASSSTSGANTGELFF.

The table lists this clone with a few counts. The chain employs TRBV4-3 and TRBJ2-2; TRBD1 matches at 10 bases. The J segment lost 4 bases and the V segment lost 2 bases, leaving 7 bases of the junction unmatched. The CDR3 length is 17 residues. From germline, CDR1 is LGHNA and CDR2 YSLEER. The CDR3: CASSQLPGTGATGELFF. CDR3 DNA sequence: TGCGCCAGCAGCCAACTCCCAGGGACAGGGGCCACCGGGGAGCTGTTTTTT.

The chain joins TRBV6-6 to TRBJ2-3; D possibly corresponds to TRBD2 (5 bases). V gave up 2 bases and J gave up 0 bases, with 9 bases separating them. The germline V gene has CDR1 MNHNY and CDR2 SVGAGI (reference sequence). The CDR3 spans 15 residues. The chain's CDR3 is CASSYGAASTDTQYF. As DNA, the CDR3 is TGTGCCAGCAGTTACGGAGCGGCTAGCACAGATACGCAGTATTTT.

The chain couples TRBV7-8 to TRBJ2-7; D is perhaps TRBD1 (5 bases). Trimming removed 5 bases at V and 1 base at J, with 15 bases between. The CDR3 covers 15 residues. From germline, CDR1 is SGHVS and CDR2 FQNEAQ. The CDR3 DNA is TGTGCCAGCAGCCCACCCCTTAGACAGTCCTACGAGCAGTACTTC. Amino acid sequence: CASSPPLRQSYEQYF.

The chain has TRBV18 and TRBJ2-2; the D is unclear. CDR1 and CDR2 from the germline V gene are KGHSH and LQKENI. Trimming removed 2 bases from V and 4 bases from J, with 14 bases in between. This CDR3 comprises 16 residues. The CDR3 here is CASSPGERLRTGELFF. As DNA, the CDR3 is TGTGCCAGCTCACCAGGAGAGCGTCTCCGCACCGGGGAGCTGTTTTTT.

V gene TRBV27 combines with J gene TRBJ1-5, with 10 bases aligning to TRBD1. The germline CDR1 and CDR2 sequences are MNHEY and SMNVEV (reference sequence). CDR3 length equals 16 residues. Trimming at V came to 5 bases and at J to 4 bases, leaving 8 bases not matched to a gene. The CDR3 region has the DNA TGTGCCAGCAGTCAAATTGGGACAGGGGTGAATCAGCCCCAGCATTTT. It encodes CASSQIGTGVNQPQHF.